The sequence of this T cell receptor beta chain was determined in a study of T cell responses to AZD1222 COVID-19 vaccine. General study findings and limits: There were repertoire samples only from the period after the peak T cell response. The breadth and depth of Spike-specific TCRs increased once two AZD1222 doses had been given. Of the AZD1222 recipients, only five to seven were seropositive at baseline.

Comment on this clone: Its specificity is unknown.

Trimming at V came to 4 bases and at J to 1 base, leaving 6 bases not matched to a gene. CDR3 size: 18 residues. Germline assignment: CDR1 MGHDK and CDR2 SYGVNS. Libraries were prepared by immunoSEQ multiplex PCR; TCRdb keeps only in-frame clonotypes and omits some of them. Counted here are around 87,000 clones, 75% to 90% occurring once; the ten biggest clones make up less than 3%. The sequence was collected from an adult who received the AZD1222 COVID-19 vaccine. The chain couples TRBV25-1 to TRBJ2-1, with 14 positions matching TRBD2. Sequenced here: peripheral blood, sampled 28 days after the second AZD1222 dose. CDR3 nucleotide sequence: TGTGCCAGCAGTGGGAGACTAGCGGGAGGGCCGTCCTACAATGAGCAGTTCTTC. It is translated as CASSGRLAGGPSYNEQFF.